This TCR beta chain was captured by sequencing in a study of CD8+ T cells in alopecia areata. RNA extraction and reverse transcription yielded cDNA as sequencing template. Repertoires were generated with immunoSEQ multiplex PCR, while TCRdb's copy carries only in-frame clones and drops some. The sample carries about 180,000 clones, about 63% recorded once. CDR3 length: 11 amino acids. V was clipped by 6 bases and J by 6 bases, with 8 bases between them. Germline assignment: CDR1 MGHDK and CDR2 SYGVNS. This chain links TRBV25-1 with TRBJ1-2; D may be TRBD1 (5 bases). The TCR was taken from a human donor with alopecia areata. The material sequenced was CD4+ T cells sorted from blood, taken at week 0. In DNA, the CDR3 is TGTGCCAGCAGACAGGCGGATGGCTACACCTTC. Translating gives CASRQADGYTF.